The table lists the clone carrying this T cell receptor beta chain with a few counts. No antigen is known for it. These data come from a study of CD8 T cells in ankylosing spondylitis. General study results and limits: A CD8+ phenotype characterized the disease-linked clones, which were relatively rare in peripheral blood. Within matched ankylosing spondylitis synovial fluid, disease-linked clones were reportedly significantly enriched. Characteristic of ankylosing spondylitis blood, it appeared, was a TCR beta motif comprising roughly eight highly homologous variants. In reactive arthritis synovial fluid and blood, some motif variants had been reported before.

CDR3 length equals 15 residues. The V segment lost 4 bases and the J segment 6 bases; nucleotides outside the gene matches: 3. CDR1 and CDR2 from the germline V gene are LNHNV and YYDKDF (reference sequence). In making TCR beta libraries, quantitative 5'-RACE with molecular barcodes was used. TCRdb reprocessed the 5' RACE reads with MiXCR, giving one entry per CDR3 protein. The sample gives fewer than 650,000 distinct CDR3 sequences, 9.5% to 15% of which show up once; about 6.8% is in the top ten. The gene calls are TRBV15 and TRBJ2-2; 12 bases fit TRBD1. The sample comprised blood, either unsorted or a sorted T cell fraction (not recorded which). The sequence was collected from a male donor with ankylosing spondylitis. CDR3 region: CATSMGQGAPGELFF. Written as DNA, the CDR3 is TGTGCCACCAGCATGGGACAGGGGGCGCCCGGGGAGCTGTTTTTT.